This TCR beta chain was sequenced in a study of blood T cell repertoires in COVID-19 (dated by TCRdb to 2019 to 2021). Notes on the research overall: Samples covering the acute and convalescent phases of COVID-19 were provided by collaborators in the United States, Italy and Spain. A freely available public database, intended as a resource for researchers studying the immune response to SARS-CoV-2, is where the repertoires were released. HLA class I and class II types, where available, came from metadata supplied by the sample provider rather than from assay-based typing. Subjects who had been exposed to COVID-19, were actively infected with it, or had recovered from it provided the deeply sampled blood TCRbeta repertoires that made up the dataset. Nearly every sample came with metadata listing a de-identified subject ID, COVID-19 status, age in years and sex. The prospective study material was composed of cDNA or gDNA derived from T cells, B-cell-depleted T cells, or PBMCs. The samples were drawn from two sources: the first 160 participants of the ongoing ImmuneRACE study, and 1,254 subjects contributed by 6 global collaborators. What the research found in general, with its limitations: The quantity of clinical and demographic metadata differed by source and by participant and was supplied without curation.

CDR1 and CDR2 are read off the germline V gene (reference sequence) as DFQATT and SNEGSKA. V sheds 6 bases and J sheds 8 bases, leaving 13 bases between their ends. The CDR3, cysteine through phenylalanine, is 11 amino acids long. Only the CDR3 DNA stays, 33 bases, in frame from base 1. Another Seattle source contributed samples from volunteer blood donors who had recovered from COVID-19. The collaborating institutions used their own protocols to collect whole blood in K2EDTA tubes. For TCRbeta analysis, collaborator samples were shipped as frozen whole blood, as isolated PBMCs, or as DNA extracted from either sample type. TCRbeta CDR3 regions were amplified from genomic DNA by means of the immunoSEQ Assay, a bias-controlled multiplex PCR. In the paper's pipeline: The number of nucleated cells in each sample was estimated by amplification of reference gene primers within the assay. To quantify the absolute abundance of each unique TCRbeta CDR3 rearrangement, sequence reads were collapsed and filtered. For each sample, productive Simpson clonality was calculated by taking the square root of Simpson's diversity index across productive rearrangements. The table was pulled from immuneACCESS by TCRdb, which kept in-frame rearrangements only. Such tables lose some clones; where checked, under half of the loss comes from unresolved V genes, and the rest has no known cause. The DNA gave D and trimming, while V, J and clone size come from that table. In this sample the table shows 200,000 to 300,000 clones, 70% to 90% of which occur a single time. Jointly, the top ten make up more than 0.95% of the sample.

Details on this clone: The antigen it recognizes is unknown. Qualities for individual bases were not recorded, and no much larger clone is one base off.

Sequenced input: peripheral blood. The receptor was isolated from a woman between 40 and 50 years old who had recovered from COVID-19. Recombination connected TRBV20-1 to TRBJ1-2; the D segment cannot be called with confidence. CDR3 loop: CSAPPIRGYTF. At the DNA level, the sequence is TGCAGTGCCCCCCCTATTCGAGGCTACACCTTC.